These T cell receptor beta chains were read from a single sample in a study of cytomegalovirus exposure and HLA in healthy donors. TCRdb's copy holds only in-frame clones and misses some; the assay was immunoSEQ multiplex PCR. The sample carries about 79,000 clones, approximately 93% recorded once. Sequencing used PBMCs. These TCRs come from a woman aged 25 to 39 in good health and CMV-seronegative. Both conserved end residues are part of each CDR3. Each record gives: D gene, J gene, V gene, clone size, CDR3 DNA, CDR3 protein. A D gene is named only where the DNA matches it firmly. Clone size appears in some rows only: once, few, many, or a class for an expanded clone.

D gene: TRBD2
J gene: TRBJ2-7
V gene: TRBV6-5
clone size: .
CDR3 DNA: TGTGCCAGCAGTTACTCGGGGAGGGCCTACGAGCAGTACTTC
CDR3 protein: CASSYSGRAYEQYF

D gene: TRBD2
J gene: TRBJ2-7
V gene: TRBV6-5
clone size: .
CDR3 DNA: TGTGCCAGCAGTTACGCGAGCGGGAGGGTTTACGAGCAGTACTTC
CDR3 protein: CASSYASGRVYEQYF

D gene: TRBD1
J gene: TRBJ2-7
V gene: TRBV7-8
clone size: .
CDR3 DNA: TGTGCCAGCAGCTTAGGAGGGGGCAGGGCGTACGAGCAGTACTTC
CDR3 protein: CASSLGGGRAYEQYF

D gene: TRBD1
J gene: TRBJ1-1
V gene: TRBV5-8
clone size: .
CDR3 DNA: TGTGCCAGCAGCCGGGACAGGAACACTGAAGCTTTCTTT
CDR3 protein: CASSRDRNTEAFF

D gene: TRBD1
J gene: TRBJ2-6
V gene: TRBV28
clone size: .
CDR3 DNA: TGTGCCAGCAGTGCCACCGACAGGGCTGGGGCCAACGTCCTGACTTTC
CDR3 protein: CASSATDRAGANVLTF

D gene: .
J gene: TRBJ1-2
V gene: TRBV27
clone size: .
CDR3 DNA: TGTGCCAGCAGTTTGGCCCCCTCGGGAAACTATGGCTACACCTTC
CDR3 protein: CASSLAPSGNYGYTF

D gene: TRBD2
J gene: TRBJ2-7
V gene: TRBV19
clone size: once
CDR3 DNA: TGTGCCAGTAGTATAGCGGGACTAGGAATTGGAGAGCAGTACTTC
CDR3 protein: CASSIAGLGIGEQYF

D gene: TRBD1
J gene: TRBJ2-2
V gene: TRBV7-9
clone size: .
CDR3 DNA: TGTGCCAGCAGCTTTGCTATGACAGGGAATCCTGCCGGGGAGCTGTTTTTT
CDR3 protein: CASSFAMTGNPAGELFF

D gene: TRBD1
J gene: TRBJ2-3
V gene: TRBV11-2
clone size: .
CDR3 DNA: TGTGCCAGCAGCTGGGGGACAGGGGGCACAGATACGCAGTATTTT
CDR3 protein: CASSWGTGGTDTQYF

D gene: .
J gene: TRBJ1-1
V gene: TRBV11-2
clone size: .
CDR3 DNA: TGTGCCAGCAGCCCCCTCGGGGGGGTGAACACTGAAGCTTTCTTT
CDR3 protein: CASSPLGGVNTEAFF

D gene: TRBD1
J gene: TRBJ1-2
V gene: TRBV5-1
clone size: .
CDR3 DNA: TGCGCCAGCAGCGCGGCCGACAGGGATAACTATGGCTACACCTTC
CDR3 protein: CASSAADRDNYGYTF

D gene: TRBD1
J gene: TRBJ2-7
V gene: TRBV15
clone size: .
CDR3 DNA: TGTGCCACCAGCAGGCGGGACAGGGCCTACGAGCAGTACTTC
CDR3 protein: CATSRRDRAYEQYF

D gene: TRBD2
J gene: TRBJ2-7
V gene: TRBV5-1
clone size: .
CDR3 DNA: TGCGCCAGCAGCGTAGGACTAGCGGGAGTAATATACGAGCAGTACTTC
CDR3 protein: CASSVGLAGVIYEQYF

D gene: .
J gene: TRBJ1-2
V gene: TRBV4-3
clone size: medium-sized
CDR3 DNA: TGCGCCAGCAGCCAAGAAGGGGTTCGAGACTATGGCTACACCTTC
CDR3 protein: CASSQEGVRDYGYTF

D gene: .
J gene: TRBJ1-2
V gene: TRBV6-1
clone size: few
CDR3 DNA: TGTGCCAGCAGTGCGATAACAGGGAACAACTATGGCTACACCTTC
CDR3 protein: CASSAITGNNYGYTF

D gene: TRBD2
J gene: TRBJ2-1
V gene: TRBV5-4
clone size: .
CDR3 DNA: TGTGCCAGCAGCTTGGGTGGGACTAGCGGATACAATGAGCAGTTCTTC
CDR3 protein: CASSLGGTSGYNEQFF

D gene: .
J gene: TRBJ1-1
V gene: TRBV25-1
clone size: .
CDR3 DNA: TGTGCCAGCAGCCCGATGGGAGCGAACACTGAAGCTTTCTTT
CDR3 protein: CASSPMGANTEAFF

D gene: TRBD1
J gene: TRBJ2-5
V gene: TRBV2
clone size: .
CDR3 DNA: TGTGCCAGCAGTCGACAGGGGGTTGAGACAGAGACCCAGTACTTC
CDR3 protein: CASSRQGVETETQYF

D gene: .
J gene: TRBJ2-7
V gene: TRBV19
clone size: .
CDR3 DNA: TGTGCCAGTAGTATAACTGGGGACACCCTAGGGCAGTACTTC
CDR3 protein: CASSITGDTLGQYF

D gene: .
J gene: TRBJ1-4
V gene: TRBV5-1
clone size: .
CDR3 DNA: TGCGCCAGCAAACCCGACAACGTCGAAAAACTGTTTTTT
CDR3 protein: CASKPDNVEKLFF

D gene: TRBD2
J gene: TRBJ2-7
V gene: TRBV28
clone size: .
CDR3 DNA: TGTGCCAGCAGTCCCCCTAGCGGGATCTACTACGAGCAGTACTTC
CDR3 protein: CASSPPSGIYYEQYF

D gene: TRBD1
J gene: TRBJ2-1
V gene: TRBV30
clone size: .
CDR3 DNA: TGTGCCTGGAGTGTTTTAGGGACAGGCCCACGACAGCAGTTCTTC
CDR3 protein: CAWSVLGTGPRQQFF

D gene: TRBD1
J gene: TRBJ2-1
V gene: TRBV27
clone size: .
CDR3 DNA: TGTGCCAGCAGTTGGACAGGCTCAGTCTACAATGAGCAGTTCTTC
CDR3 protein: CASSWTGSVYNEQFF

D gene: TRBD1
J gene: TRBJ1-1
V gene: TRBV6-5
clone size: once
CDR3 DNA: TGTGCCAGCAGTAAGACCGGGACAGCGAACACTGAAGCTTTCTTT
CDR3 protein: CASSKTGTANTEAFF

D gene: .
J gene: TRBJ1-6
V gene: TRBV21-1
clone size: .
CDR3 DNA: TGTGCCAGCAGCAGTTTTCCGGGACAGGGGACTTCACCCCTCCACTTT
CDR3 protein: CASSSFPGQGTSPLHF

D gene: TRBD1
J gene: TRBJ2-7
V gene: TRBV29-1
clone size: .
CDR3 DNA: TGCAGCGTCTGGACAGGGGACTCCTACGAGCAGTACTTC
CDR3 protein: CSVWTGDSYEQYF

D gene: .
J gene: TRBJ2-3
V gene: TRBV11-3
clone size: .
CDR3 DNA: TGTGCCAGCAGCTTAGGAGCGCCCCGGAAGCAGTATTTT
CDR3 protein: CASSLGAPRKQYF

D gene: .
J gene: TRBJ2-3
V gene: TRBV9
clone size: .
CDR3 DNA: TGTGCCAGCATCCCGAGGGGGGGATTGGAGACGCAGTATTTT
CDR3 protein: CASIPRGGLETQYF

D gene: .
J gene: TRBJ2-7
V gene: TRBV18
clone size: .
CDR3 DNA: TGTGCCAGCTCACAGAGGGTGTCGGACGAGCAGTACTTC
CDR3 protein: CASSQRVSDEQYF

D gene: .
J gene: TRBJ1-3
V gene: TRBV7-2
clone size: .
CDR3 DNA: TGTGCCAGCAGCTTATTGGGGGGGCTCTCTGGAAACACCATATATTTT
CDR3 protein: CASSLLGGLSGNTIYF

D gene: TRBD1
J gene: TRBJ2-7
V gene: TRBV19
clone size: .
CDR3 DNA: TGTGCCAGTAGTGTTGGGACAGGCCGTAGAGGCGAGCAGTACTTC
CDR3 protein: CASSVGTGRRGEQYF

D gene: TRBD2
J gene: TRBJ2-1
V gene: TRBV7-2
clone size: .
CDR3 DNA: TGTGCCAGCAGCTTAGAAATAGCGGGAGCGCGGGAGCAGTTCTTC
CDR3 protein: CASSLEIAGAREQFF

D gene: TRBD1
J gene: TRBJ1-5
V gene: TRBV18
clone size: .
CDR3 DNA: TGTGCCAGCTCACCCGACAGGGATCAGCCCCAGCATTTT
CDR3 protein: CASSPDRDQPQHF